This entry concerns a single T cell receptor (beta chain). Deletions cut 4 bases from V and 3 bases from J, with 15 bases between. The germline V gene encodes CDR1 MNHEY and CDR2 SMNVEV (reference sequence). The CDR3 loop spans 15 amino acids. Sequencing was at deep level. Authors' methods: ImmunoSEQ output held junction-only sequences without quality scores, so filtering differed. The protocol was immunoSEQ multiplex PCR, while the TCRdb copy is restricted to in-frame clones and leaves out a portion. V, J and clone size were drawn from that table, and D and trimming were deduced from the DNA. The sample yields roughly 320,000 clones, around 86% seen once. The data belong to a study of shared clonotypes between healthy human individuals.

This chain connects TRBV27 to TRBJ1-1; D is perhaps TRBD1 (5 bases). This sequence was found in a man aged 18 to 30 in good health. The source material was memory CD8+ T cells sorted from blood. Described subset: CD45RO+ cells pooled with CCR7-negative TemRA cells. CDR3 residues: CASSSLAVGDTEAFF. The DNA of the CDR3 is TGTGCCAGCAGTTCTCTGGCGGTGGGGGACACTGAAGCTTTCTTT.